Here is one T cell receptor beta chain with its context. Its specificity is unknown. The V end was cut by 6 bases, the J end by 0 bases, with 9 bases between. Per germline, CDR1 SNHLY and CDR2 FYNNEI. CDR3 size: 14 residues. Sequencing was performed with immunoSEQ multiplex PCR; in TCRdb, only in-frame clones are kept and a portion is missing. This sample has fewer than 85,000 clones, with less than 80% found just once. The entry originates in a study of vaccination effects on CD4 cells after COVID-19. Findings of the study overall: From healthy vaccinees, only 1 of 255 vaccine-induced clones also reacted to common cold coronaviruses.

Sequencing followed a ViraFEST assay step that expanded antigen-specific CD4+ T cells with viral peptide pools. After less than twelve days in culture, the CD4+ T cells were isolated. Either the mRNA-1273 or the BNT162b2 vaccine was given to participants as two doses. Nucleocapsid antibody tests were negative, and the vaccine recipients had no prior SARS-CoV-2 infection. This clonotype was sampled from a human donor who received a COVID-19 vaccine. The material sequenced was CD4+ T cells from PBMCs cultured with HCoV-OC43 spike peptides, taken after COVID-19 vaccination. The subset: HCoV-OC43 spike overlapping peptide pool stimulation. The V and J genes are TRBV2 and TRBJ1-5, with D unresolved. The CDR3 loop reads CASSGDGSNQPQHF. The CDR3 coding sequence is TGTGCCAGCAGCGGGGATGGTAGCAATCAGCCCCAGCATTTT.